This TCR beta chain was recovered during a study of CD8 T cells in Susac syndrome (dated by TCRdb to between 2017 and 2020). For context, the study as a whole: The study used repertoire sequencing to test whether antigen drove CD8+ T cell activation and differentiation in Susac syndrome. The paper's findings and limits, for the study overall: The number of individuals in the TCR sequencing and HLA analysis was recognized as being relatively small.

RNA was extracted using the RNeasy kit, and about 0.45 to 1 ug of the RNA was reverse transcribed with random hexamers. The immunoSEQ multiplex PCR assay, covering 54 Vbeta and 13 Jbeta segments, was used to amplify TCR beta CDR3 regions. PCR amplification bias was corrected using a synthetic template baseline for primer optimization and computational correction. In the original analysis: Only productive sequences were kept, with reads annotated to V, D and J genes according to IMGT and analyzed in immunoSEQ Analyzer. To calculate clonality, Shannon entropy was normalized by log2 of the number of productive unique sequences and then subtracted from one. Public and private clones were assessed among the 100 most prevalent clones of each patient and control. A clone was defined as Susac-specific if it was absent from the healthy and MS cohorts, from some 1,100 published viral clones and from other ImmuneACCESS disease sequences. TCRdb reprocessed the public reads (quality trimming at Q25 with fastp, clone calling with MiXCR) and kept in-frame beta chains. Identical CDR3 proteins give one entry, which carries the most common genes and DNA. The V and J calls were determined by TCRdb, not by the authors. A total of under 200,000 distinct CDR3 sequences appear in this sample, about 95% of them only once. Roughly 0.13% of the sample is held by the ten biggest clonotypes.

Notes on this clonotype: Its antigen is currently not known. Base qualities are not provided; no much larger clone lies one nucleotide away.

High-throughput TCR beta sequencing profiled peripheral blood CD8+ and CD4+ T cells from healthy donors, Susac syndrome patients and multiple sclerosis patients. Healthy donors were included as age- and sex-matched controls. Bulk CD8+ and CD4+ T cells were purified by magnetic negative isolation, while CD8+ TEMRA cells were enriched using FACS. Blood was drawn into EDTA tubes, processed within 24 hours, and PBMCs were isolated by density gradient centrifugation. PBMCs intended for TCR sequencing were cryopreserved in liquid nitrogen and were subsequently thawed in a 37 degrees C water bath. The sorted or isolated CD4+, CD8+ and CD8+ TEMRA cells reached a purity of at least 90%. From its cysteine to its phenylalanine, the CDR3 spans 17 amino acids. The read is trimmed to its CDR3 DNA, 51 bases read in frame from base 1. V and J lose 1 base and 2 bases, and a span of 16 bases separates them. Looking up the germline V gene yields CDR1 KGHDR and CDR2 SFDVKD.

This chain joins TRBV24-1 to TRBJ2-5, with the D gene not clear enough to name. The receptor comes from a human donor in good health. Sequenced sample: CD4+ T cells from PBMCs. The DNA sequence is TGTGCCACCAGTGATTTCGGATCCGGCAGAGCTCAAGAGACCCAGTACTTC. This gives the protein CATSDFGSGRAQETQYF.